The sequence of this T cell receptor (beta chain) was determined in a study of blood T cell repertoires in COVID-19. Study context: Sites across the United States, Italy and Spain contributed samples from acute and convalescent COVID-19. T cells, B-cell-depleted T cells, or PBMCs provided the cDNA or gDNA that served as material.

Between the trimmed V and J ends, which lost 0 bases and 2 bases, there was a span of 7 bases. The CDR3 runs 14 residues. Germline CDR1 is SSHAT and CDR2 is FNYEAQ (reference sequence). As processed by the authors: Amplification of reference gene primers was used by the study to estimate nucleated cell counts. Generated by immunoSEQ multiplex PCR, the TCRdb table keeps only in-frame clones and is missing some. V, J and clone size were drawn from that table, and D and trimming were deduced from the DNA. This sample has around 230,000 clones; under 90% occur once, and the top ten carry about 4%. Assignments of participants to cohorts depended upon their own reported clinical history.

Sample: PBMCs or T cells enriched from blood (not recorded which). This receptor was identified in a woman aged 25 to 45 with acute COVID-19. This chain connects TRBV7-7 to TRBJ2-5; possible D gene TRBD2, 5 bases. CDR3: CASSLARGQETQYF. DNA of the CDR3: TGTGCCAGCAGCTTAGCCCGCGGGCAAGAGACCCAGTACTTC.